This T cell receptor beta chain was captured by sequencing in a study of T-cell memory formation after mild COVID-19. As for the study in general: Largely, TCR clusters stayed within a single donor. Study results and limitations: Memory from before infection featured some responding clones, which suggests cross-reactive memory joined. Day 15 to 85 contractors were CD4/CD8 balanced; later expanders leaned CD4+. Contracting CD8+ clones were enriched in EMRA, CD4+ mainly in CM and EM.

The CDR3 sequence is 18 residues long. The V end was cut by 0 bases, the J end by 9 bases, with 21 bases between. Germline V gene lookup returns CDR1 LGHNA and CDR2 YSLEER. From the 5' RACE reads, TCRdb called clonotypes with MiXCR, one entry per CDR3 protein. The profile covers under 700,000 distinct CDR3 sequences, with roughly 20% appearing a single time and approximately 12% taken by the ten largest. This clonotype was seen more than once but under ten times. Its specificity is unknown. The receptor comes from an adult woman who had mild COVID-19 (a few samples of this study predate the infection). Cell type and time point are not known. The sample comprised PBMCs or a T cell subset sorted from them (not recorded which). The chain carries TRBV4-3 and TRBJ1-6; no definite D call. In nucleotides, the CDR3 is TGCGCCAGCAGCCAAGACTCCCCACCGCGGTATCAGCGTTCACCCCTCCACTTT. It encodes CASSQDSPPRYQRSPLHF.